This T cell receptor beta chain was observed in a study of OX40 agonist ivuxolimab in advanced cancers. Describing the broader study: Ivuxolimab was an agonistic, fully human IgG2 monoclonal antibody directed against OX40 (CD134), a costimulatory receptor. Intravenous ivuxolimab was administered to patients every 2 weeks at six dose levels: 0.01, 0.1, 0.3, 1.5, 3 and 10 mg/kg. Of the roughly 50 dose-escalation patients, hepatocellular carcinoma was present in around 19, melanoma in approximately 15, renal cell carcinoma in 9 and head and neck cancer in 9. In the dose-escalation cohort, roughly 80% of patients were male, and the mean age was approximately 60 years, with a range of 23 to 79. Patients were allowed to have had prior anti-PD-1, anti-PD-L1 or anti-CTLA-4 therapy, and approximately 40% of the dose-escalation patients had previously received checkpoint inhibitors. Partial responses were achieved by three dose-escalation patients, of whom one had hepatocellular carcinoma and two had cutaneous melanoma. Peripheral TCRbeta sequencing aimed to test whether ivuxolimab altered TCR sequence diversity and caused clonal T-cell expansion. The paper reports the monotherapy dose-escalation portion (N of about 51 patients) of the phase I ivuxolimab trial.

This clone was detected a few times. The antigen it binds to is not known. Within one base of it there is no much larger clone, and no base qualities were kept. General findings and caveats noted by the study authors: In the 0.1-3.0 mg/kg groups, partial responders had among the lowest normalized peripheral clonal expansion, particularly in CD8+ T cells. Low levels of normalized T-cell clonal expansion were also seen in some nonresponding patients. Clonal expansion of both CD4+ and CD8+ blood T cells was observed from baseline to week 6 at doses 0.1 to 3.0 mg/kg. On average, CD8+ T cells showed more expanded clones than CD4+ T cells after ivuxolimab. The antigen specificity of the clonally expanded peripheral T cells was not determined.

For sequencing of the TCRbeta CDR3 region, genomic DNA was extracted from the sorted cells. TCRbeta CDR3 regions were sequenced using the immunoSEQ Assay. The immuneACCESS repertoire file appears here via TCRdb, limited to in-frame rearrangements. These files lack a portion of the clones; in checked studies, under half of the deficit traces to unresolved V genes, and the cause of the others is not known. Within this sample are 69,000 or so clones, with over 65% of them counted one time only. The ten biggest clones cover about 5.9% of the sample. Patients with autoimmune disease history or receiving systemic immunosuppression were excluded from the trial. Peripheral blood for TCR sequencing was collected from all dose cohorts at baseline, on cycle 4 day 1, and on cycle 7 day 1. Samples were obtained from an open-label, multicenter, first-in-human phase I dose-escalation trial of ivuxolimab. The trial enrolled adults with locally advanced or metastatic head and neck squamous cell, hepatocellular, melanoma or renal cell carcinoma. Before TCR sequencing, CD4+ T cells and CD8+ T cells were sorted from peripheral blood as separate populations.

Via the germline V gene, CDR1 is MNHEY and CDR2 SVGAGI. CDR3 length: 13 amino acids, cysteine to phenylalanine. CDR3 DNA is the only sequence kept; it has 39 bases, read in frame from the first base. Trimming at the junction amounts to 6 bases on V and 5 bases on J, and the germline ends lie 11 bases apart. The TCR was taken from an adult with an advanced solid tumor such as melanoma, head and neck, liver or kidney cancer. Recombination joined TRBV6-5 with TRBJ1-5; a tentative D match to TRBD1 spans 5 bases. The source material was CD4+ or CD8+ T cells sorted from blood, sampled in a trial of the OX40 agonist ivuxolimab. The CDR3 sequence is CASRGVQYQPQHF. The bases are TGTGCCAGCAGGGGGGTTCAGTATCAGCCCCAGCATTTT.